This entry features one T cell receptor (beta chain) sequence. What it recognizes is unknown. The data are from a study of cytomegalovirus exposure and HLA in healthy donors. As for the study in general: In a later analysis, the roughly 130 validation repertoires were reported to have used the same platform as the roughly 730 first-cohort repertoires.

Study results and limitations: That first-cohort TCR clusters tended to co-occur in the 95 to 150 validation repertoires was found in a later analysis. The dataset shows that most TCR sequences were rare, while some public TCRs occurred in many donors.

Assay: immunoSEQ multiplex PCR; the TCRdb copy retains only in-frame clones and omits some. The sample contains some 100,000 clones, approximately 85% of which appear only once. Sequenced input: PBMCs. This receptor was taken from a man in his late teens or twenties in good health and CMV-seronegative.

CDR3 protein: CASSLAGQGANEQFF. CDR3 DNA sequence: TGTGCCAGCAGCTTAGCGGGACAGGGGGCCAATGAGCAGTTCTTC. The chain links TRBV7-2 to TRBJ2-1; 12 bases line up with TRBD1. The CDR3 sequence is 15 residues long. Trimming cost V 0 bases and J 6 bases; bases outside gene matches: 0. CDR1 and CDR2 (germline): SGHTA, FQGNSA.